These T cell receptor beta chains were read from a single sample in a study of cytomegalovirus exposure and HLA in healthy donors. Measured with immunoSEQ multiplex PCR; TCRdb has only the in-frame clones, and not every one. The sample consists of 100,000 to 150,000 clones, under 85% of them appearing once. Material: PBMCs. These receptors were obtained from a woman aged 50 to 65 in good health and CMV-seropositive. Each CDR3 is given with its conserved first and last residue. The D gene is left open where the match is weak. Clone size, where shown, is once, few, many, or a class for clones that have expanded.

j_call clone_size v_call d_call cdr3_nt cdr3_aa
TRBJ1-5 once TRBV27 - TGTGCCAGCAGTCTAGTTGAGCCCCAGCATTTT CASSLVEPQHF
TRBJ1-1 - TRBV27 TRBD1 TGTGCCAGCAGTAAAATCGACAGGGGGCGGACTGAAGCTTTCTTT CASSKIDRGRTEAFF
TRBJ2-5 - TRBV7-9 TRBD2 TGTGCCAGCAGCTTGGGGGGGGGAGAGACCCAGTACTTC CASSLGGGETQYF
TRBJ1-2 - TRBV6-5 TRBD1 TGTGCCAGCAGTCCAGGGGGCCGTGGCTACACCTTC CASSPGGRGYTF
TRBJ2-7 - TRBV5-4 TRBD2 TGTGCCAGCAGTCCTGGACTAGCGGGAGCCTACGAGCAGTACTTC CASSPGLAGAYEQYF
TRBJ2-7 - TRBV19 - TGTGCCAGTAGACTCGGTGGAGGCTCCTACGAGCAGTACTTC CASRLGGGSYEQYF
TRBJ2-1 - TRBV7-2 TRBD2 TGTGCCAGCAGCTTAGAGGCTAGCGGCGGACATCAATTCTTC CASSLEASGGHQFF
TRBJ1-1 - TRBV11-2 - TGTGCCAGCAGCTTAGATGAGGGAGCTTACACTGAAGCTTTCTTT CASSLDEGAYTEAFF
TRBJ1-2 - TRBV5-6 - TGTGCCAGCAGCTTGGGCCGACCTTCAGGGGCGGCTGGCTACACCTTC CASSLGRPSGAAGYTF
TRBJ2-5 - TRBV7-2 TRBD2 TGTGCCAGCAGCCGTACTAGCGAGAGAGAGACCCAGTACTTC CASSRTSERETQYF
TRBJ2-3 - TRBV6-5 TRBD2 TGTGCCAGCAGTTATACTAGCGGGAGAGGAGATACGCAGTATTTT CASSYTSGRGDTQYF
TRBJ1-6 - TRBV5-1 - TGCGCCAGCAGCTTGGACAGGGTAGTAAATTCACCCCTCCACTTT CASSLDRVVNSPLHF
TRBJ2-7 - TRBV18 TRBD1 TGTGCCAGCTCAGCCGGGACAGGGGCCCGATACGAGCAGTACTTC CASSAGTGARYEQYF
TRBJ2-3 - TRBV27 - TGTGCCAGCAGTTTGGGGACGACAGGAGATACGCAGTATTTT CASSLGTTGDTQYF
TRBJ2-1 - TRBV4-1 TRBD1 TGCGCCAGCAGCCCCAACCCCCGGACAGGGAGGAATGAGCAGTTCTTC CASSPNPRTGRNEQFF
TRBJ2-7 - TRBV9 TRBD1 TGTGCCAGCAGCGTCCAGGGGGCCTCCTACGAGCAGTACTTC CASSVQGASYEQYF
TRBJ1-2 - TRBV11-3 - TGTGCCAGCAGCTTCCCAGATTCTGGCTACACCTTC CASSFPDSGYTF
TRBJ2-1 - TRBV6-5 TRBD2 TGTGCCAGCAGTACGACGGGGGGGCCCTACAATGAGCAGTTCTTC CASSTTGGPYNEQFF
TRBJ2-7 - TRBV5-4 TRBD2 TGTGCCAGCAGCCCGGACGGGGGGGCCGGGTCCTACGAGCAGTACTTC CASSPDGGAGSYEQYF
TRBJ2-4 few TRBV6-6 - TGTGCCAGCAGTTACGCAGAAAACATTCAGTACTTC CASSYAENIQYF
TRBJ1-4 once TRBV2 - TGTGCCGGTAAAGGCGGGGATCCAACTAATGAAAAACTGTTTTTT CAGKGGDPTNEKLFF
TRBJ1-5 - TRBV9 - TGTGCCAGCAGTAAGGGGGGGGCTAATCAGCCCCAGCATTTT CASSKGGANQPQHF